The clone carrying this T cell receptor (beta chain) came up a few times. The antigen is undetermined. This CDR3 contains 15 residues. Germline CDR1 and CDR2: SGHDT and YYEEEE. Trimming stripped 0 bases from V and 5 bases from J, with 14 bases between. These data come from a study of identical twins. Study-level results: The study based its conclusions on cross-sectional statistical analysis and did not follow the same donors.

TCRdb recomputed calls from the 5' RACE reads with MiXCR, one row per CDR3 protein. The sample records under 250,000 distinct CDR3 sequences, about 7.5% being singletons. This same sample was also part of a study on yellow fever vaccine responses in identical twins. That paper states: Twins' vaccine T cell responses were reported to seem partly convergent and partly personalized.

The genes are TRBV5-6 and TRBJ2-5; tentatively, D is TRBD2 (5 bases). Material: memory (CD45RO+) T cells sorted from blood. The receptor was derived from a woman under 30 in good health. The CDR3 loop reads CASSLGLSGWETQYF. CDR3 sequence (DNA): TGTGCCAGCAGCTTGGGGCTGTCGGGATGGGAGACCCAGTACTTC. The variable domain in full, with the rest retrieved from reference TRBV5-6 and TRBJ2-5, is DAGVTQSPTHLIKTRGQQVTLRCSPKSGHDTVSWYQQALGQGPQFIFQYYEEEERQRGNFPDRFSGHQFPNYSSELNVNALLLGDSALYLCASSLGLSGWETQYFGPGTRLLVL.